The table lists the clone carrying this TCR beta chain with many counts. In TCRdb, the PCR reads were re-called with MiXCR into one record per CDR3 protein. The data hold around 480,000 distinct CDR3 sequences, with over 20% observed a single time. The data derive from a study of molecular identifiers for immune sequencing clone quantification. This CDR3 region has 14 residues. Germline-derived CDR1 and CDR2 are MNHEY and SMNVEV (reference sequence). Trimming shortened V by 5 bases and J by 8 bases, and 17 bases separated the two germline ends. The origin of this receptor is a human donor in good health. Some libraries in this study had Jurkat cell RNA spiked in. The sample consisted of naive CD8+ T cells from blood, with Jurkat cell RNA spiked in. As for subset: FACS-sorted CD8+CD4-CCR7+CD45RA+ naive T cells. The genes are TRBV27 and TRBJ2-3; either TRBD1 or TRBD2 may supply D (5 bases each). CDR3 bases: TGTGCCAGCAGTGGGGACCTACGGCTTGCTACGCAGTATTTT. Translated: CASSGDLRLATQYF.